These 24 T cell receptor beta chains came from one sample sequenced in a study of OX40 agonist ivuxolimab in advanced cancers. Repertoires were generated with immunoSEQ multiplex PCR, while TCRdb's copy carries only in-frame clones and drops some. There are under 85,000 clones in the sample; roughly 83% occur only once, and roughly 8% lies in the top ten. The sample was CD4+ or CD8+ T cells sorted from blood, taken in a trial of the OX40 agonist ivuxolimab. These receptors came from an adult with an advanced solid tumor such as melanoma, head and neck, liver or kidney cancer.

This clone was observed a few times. The chain's CDR3 is CASSSGQGQLSYEQYF. The CDR3 bases are TGCGCCAGCAGTAGCGGACAGGGCCAGCTCTCCTACGAGCAGTACTTC. This sequence joins TRBV5-1 and TRBJ2-7; TRBD1 matches at 8 bases. The ends lost 5 bases at V and 0 bases at J; junction bases unmatched: 10. Germline CDR1 and CDR2: SGHRS and YFSETQ. The CDR3 runs to 16 residues. The complete variable domain, with remaining parts taken from reference TRBV5-1 and TRBJ2-7, reads KAGVTQTPRYLIKTRGQQVTLSCSPISGHRSVSWYQQTPGQGLQFLFEYFSETQRNKGNFPGRFSGRQFSNSRSEMNVSTLELGDSALYLCASSSGQGQLSYEQYFGPGTRLTVT.

CDR3 sequence: CASSQDSNPRRRTDTQYF. The CDR3 nucleotides read TGTGCCAGCAGCCAAGATTCGAATCCCCGTAGAAGGACAGATACGCAGTATTTT. The chain employs TRBV4-2 and TRBJ2-3; no definite D call. V lost 0 bases and J 3 bases, leaving 19 bases between the germline ends. The germline CDR1 and CDR2 sequences are LGHNA and YNFKEQ. The length of the CDR3 is 18 residues.

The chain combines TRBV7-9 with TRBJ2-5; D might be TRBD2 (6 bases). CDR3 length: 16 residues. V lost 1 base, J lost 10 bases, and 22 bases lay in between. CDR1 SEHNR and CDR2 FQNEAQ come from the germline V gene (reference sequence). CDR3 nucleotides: TGTGCCAGCAGCTTAGGGACTTCGGGAGTAGAGGTGCACCAGTACTTC. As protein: CASSLGTSGVEVHQYF.

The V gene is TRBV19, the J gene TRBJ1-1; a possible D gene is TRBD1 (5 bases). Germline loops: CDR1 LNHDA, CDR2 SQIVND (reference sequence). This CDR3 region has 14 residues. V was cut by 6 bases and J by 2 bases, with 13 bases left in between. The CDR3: CASRPRDLNTEAFF. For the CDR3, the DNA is TGTGCCAGTAGACCCCGGGACCTTAACACTGAAGCTTTCTTT.

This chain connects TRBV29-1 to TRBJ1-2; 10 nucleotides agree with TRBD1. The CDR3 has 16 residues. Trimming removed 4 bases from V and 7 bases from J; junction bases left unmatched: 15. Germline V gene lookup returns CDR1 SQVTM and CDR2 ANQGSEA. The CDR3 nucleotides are TGCAGCGTTGGGGGGCGACAGGGGGCGTTAGGAAGTGGCTACACCTTC. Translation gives CSVGGRQGALGSGYTF. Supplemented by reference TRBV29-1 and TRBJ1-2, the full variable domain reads SAVISQKPSRDICQRGTSLTIQCQVDSQVTMMFWYRQQPGQSLTLIATANQGSEATYESGFVIDKFPISRPNLTFSTLTVSNMSPEDSSIYLCSVGGRQGALGSGYTFGSGTRLTVV.

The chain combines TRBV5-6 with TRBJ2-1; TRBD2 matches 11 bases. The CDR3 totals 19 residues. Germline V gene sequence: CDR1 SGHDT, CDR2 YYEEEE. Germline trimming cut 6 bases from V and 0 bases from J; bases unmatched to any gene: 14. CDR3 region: CASTLAGGLGGSSYNEQFF. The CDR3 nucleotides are TGTGCCAGCACGCTAGCGGGAGGTTTGGGGGGAAGCTCCTACAATGAGCAGTTCTTC.

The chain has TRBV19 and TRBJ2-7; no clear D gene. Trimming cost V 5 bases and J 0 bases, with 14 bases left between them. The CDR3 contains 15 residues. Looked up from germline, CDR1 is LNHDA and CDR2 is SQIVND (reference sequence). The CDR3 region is CASSGSGLSSYEQYF. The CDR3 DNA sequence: TGTGCCAGTAGTGGCTCGGGCCTCAGCTCCTACGAGCAGTACTTC.

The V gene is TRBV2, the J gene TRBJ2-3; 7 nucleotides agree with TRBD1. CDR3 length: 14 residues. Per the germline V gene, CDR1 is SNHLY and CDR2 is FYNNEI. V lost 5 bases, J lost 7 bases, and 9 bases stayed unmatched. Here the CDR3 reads CASSFDRVLNTQYF. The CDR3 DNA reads TGTGCCAGCAGTTTCGACAGGGTCTTGAATACGCAGTATTTT. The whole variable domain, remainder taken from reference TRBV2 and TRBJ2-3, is EPEVTQTPSHQVTQMGQEVILRCVPISNHLYFYWYRQILGQKVEFLVSFYNNEISEKSEIFDDQFSVERPDGSNFTLKIRSTKLEDSAMYFCASSFDRVLNTQYFGPGTRLTVL.

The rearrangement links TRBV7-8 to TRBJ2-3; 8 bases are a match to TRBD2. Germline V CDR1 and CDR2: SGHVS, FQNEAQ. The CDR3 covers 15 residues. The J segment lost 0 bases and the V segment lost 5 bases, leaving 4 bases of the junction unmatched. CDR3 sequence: CASSQSGRSTDTQYF. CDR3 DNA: TGTGCCAGCAGCCAAAGCGGGAGAAGCACAGATACGCAGTATTTT.

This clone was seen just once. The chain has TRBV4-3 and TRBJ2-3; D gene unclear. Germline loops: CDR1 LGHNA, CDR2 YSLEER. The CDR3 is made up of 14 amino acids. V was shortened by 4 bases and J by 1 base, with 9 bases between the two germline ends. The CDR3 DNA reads TGCGCCAGCAGCCCAGGAGCCCGCACAGATACGCAGTATTTT. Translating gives CASSPGARTDTQYF.

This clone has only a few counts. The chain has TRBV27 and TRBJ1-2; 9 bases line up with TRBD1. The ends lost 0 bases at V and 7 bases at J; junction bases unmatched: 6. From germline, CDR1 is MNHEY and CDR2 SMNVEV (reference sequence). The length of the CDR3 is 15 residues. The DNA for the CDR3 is TGTGCCAGCAGTTTATCTTGGACAGGGGCTTTTGGCTACACCTTC. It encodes CASSLSWTGAFGYTF.

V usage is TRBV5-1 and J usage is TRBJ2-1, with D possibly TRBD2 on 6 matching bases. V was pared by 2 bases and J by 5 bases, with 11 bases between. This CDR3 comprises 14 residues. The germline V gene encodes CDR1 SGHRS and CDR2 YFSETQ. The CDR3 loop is CASSLSGVNNEQFF. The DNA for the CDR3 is TGCGCCAGCAGCTTATCGGGGGTAAACAATGAGCAGTTCTTC.

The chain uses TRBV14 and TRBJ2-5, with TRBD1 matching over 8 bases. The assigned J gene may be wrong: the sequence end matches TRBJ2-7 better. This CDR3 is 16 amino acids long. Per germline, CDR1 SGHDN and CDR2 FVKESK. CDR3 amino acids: CASSQSDRGLSYEQYF. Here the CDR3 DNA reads TGTGCCAGCAGCCAATCCGACAGGGGACTCTCCTACGAGCAGTACTTC.

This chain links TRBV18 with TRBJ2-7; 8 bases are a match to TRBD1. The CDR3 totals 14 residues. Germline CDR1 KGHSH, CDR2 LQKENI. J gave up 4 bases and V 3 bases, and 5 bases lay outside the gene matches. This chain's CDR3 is CASSPPTGGYEQYF. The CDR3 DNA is TGTGCCAGCTCACCTCCCACAGGGGGATACGAGCAGTACTTC.

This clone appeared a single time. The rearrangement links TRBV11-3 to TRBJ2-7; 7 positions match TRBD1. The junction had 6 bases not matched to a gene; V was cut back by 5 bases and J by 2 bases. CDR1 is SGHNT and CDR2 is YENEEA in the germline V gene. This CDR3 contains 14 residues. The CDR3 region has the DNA TGTGCCAGCAGCCCCACGGACAGGCCCTACGAGCAGTACTTC. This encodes CASSPTDRPYEQYF.

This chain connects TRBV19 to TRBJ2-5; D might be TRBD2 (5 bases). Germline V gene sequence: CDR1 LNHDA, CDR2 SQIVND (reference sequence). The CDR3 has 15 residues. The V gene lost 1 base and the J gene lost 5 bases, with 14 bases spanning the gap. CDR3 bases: TGTGCCAGTAGTATAGGGCTAGCAACTTCGGAGACCCAGTACTTC. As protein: CASSIGLATSETQYF.

In DNA form, the CDR3 reads TGTGCCAGCAGTTTCGCGGGACAGCCTCAATATGCGCAGTACTTC. Its protein product is CASSFAGQPQYAQYF. The chain couples TRBV27 to TRBJ2-5; perhaps TRBD1 as D (7 bases). The germline V gene has CDR1 MNHEY and CDR2 SMNVEV (reference sequence). The CDR3 spans 15 residues. V was cut by 3 bases and J by 11 bases, with 22 bases left in between.

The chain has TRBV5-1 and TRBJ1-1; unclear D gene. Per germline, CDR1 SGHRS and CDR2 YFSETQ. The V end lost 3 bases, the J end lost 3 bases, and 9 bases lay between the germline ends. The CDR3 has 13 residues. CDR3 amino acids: CASSSVLDTEAFF. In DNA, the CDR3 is TGCGCCAGCAGCTCCGTCTTGGACACTGAAGCTTTCTTT.

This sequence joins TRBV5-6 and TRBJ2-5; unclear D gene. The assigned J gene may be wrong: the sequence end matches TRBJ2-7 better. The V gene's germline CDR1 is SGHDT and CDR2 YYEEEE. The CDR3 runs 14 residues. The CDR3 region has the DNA TGTGCCAGCACCCCCGCCAGGAATTCCTACGAGCAGTACTTC. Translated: CASTPARNSYEQYF.

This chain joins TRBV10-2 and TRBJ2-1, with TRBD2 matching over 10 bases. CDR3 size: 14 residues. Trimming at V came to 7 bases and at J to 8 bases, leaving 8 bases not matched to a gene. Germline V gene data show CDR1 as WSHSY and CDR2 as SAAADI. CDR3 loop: CASTSGTSVDEQFF. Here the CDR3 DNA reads TGCGCCAGCACCTCCGGGACTAGCGTTGATGAGCAGTTCTTC.

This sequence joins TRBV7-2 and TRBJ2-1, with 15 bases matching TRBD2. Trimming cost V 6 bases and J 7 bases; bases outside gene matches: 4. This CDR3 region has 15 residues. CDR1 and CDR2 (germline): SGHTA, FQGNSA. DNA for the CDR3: TGTGCCAGCAGATTCGGGACTAGCGGGGGGAATGAGCAGTTCTTC. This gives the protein CASRFGTSGGNEQFF.

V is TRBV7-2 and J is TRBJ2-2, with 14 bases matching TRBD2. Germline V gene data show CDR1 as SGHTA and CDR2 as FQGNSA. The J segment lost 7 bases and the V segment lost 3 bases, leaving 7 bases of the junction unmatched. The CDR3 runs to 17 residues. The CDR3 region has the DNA TGTGCCAGCAGCTTTACCGGGACTAGCGGGAGTGGCGGGGAGCTGTTTTTT. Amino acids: CASSFTGTSGSGGELFF.

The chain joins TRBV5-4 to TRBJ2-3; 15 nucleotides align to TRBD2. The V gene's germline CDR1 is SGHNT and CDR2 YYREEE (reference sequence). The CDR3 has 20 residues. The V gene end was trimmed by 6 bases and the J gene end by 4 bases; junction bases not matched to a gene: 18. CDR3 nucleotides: TGTGCCAGCAAACCCTCTTTGGGACTAGCGGGGGGCCATGGACCAGATACGCAGTATTTT. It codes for CASKPSLGLAGGHGPDTQYF.

The CDR3 nucleotides read TGTGCCAGCAGCCCCCGACAAACTGAAGCTTTCTTT. Protein product: CASSPRQTEAFF. The chain has TRBV7-2 and TRBJ1-1, with D uncertain. The V gene's germline CDR1 is SGHTA and CDR2 FQGNSA. This CDR3 comprises 12 residues. Deletions cut 5 bases from V and 5 bases from J, with 9 bases between.